This entry describes one TCR beta chain. The length of the CDR3 is 13 residues. The germline gives CDR1 KGHDR, CDR2 SFDVKD. V lost 2 bases to trimming and J lost 8 bases, with 9 bases between them. TCR beta chains were sequenced at survey level with immunoSEQ. Sequencing used immunoSEQ multiplex PCR; TCRdb keeps in-frame clones, though not all of them. The table includes about 68,000 clones, around 95% detected once. This receptor was taken from a man between 35 and 55 years old with rheumatoid arthritis. The chain employs TRBV24-1 and TRBJ2-1; possibly TRBD1 for D (5 bases). Material for sequencing was PBMCs. The CDR3 DNA follows: TGTGCCACCAGTGATTCCAGGGTTGATGAGCAGTTCTTC. This sequence encodes CATSDSRVDEQFF.